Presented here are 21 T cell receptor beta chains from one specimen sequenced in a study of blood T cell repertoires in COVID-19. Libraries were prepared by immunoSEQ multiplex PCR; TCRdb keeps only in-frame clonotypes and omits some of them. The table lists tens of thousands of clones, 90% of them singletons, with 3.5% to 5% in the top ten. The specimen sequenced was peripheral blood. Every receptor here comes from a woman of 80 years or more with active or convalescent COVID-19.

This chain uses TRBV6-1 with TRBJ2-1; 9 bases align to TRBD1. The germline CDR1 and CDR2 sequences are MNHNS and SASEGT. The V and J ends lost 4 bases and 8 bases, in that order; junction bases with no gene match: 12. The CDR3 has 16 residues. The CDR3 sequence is CASSVSPGTGNYEQFF. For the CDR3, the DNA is TGTGCCAGCAGTGTATCCCCGGGGACAGGGAACTATGAGCAGTTCTTC.

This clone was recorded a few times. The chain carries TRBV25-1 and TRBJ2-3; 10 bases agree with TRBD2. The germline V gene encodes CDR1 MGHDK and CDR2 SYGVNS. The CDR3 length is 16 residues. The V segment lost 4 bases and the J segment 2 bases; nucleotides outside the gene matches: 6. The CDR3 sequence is CASSGNTSGVTDTQYF. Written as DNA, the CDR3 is TGTGCCAGCAGTGGAAATACTAGCGGGGTCACAGATACGCAGTATTTT.

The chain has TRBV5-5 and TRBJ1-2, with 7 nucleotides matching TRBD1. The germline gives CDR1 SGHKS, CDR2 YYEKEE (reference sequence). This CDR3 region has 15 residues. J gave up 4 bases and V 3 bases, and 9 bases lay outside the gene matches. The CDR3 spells CASSSWGQNSYGYTF. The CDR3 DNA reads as TGTGCCAGCAGCTCCTGGGGACAGAATAGCTATGGCTACACCTTC.

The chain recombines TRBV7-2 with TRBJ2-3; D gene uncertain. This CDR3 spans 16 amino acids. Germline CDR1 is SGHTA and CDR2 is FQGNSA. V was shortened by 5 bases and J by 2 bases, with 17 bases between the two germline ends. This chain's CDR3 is CASSQMAEKYTDTQYF. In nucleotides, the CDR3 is TGTGCCAGCAGCCAGATGGCGGAGAAATACACAGATACGCAGTATTTT.

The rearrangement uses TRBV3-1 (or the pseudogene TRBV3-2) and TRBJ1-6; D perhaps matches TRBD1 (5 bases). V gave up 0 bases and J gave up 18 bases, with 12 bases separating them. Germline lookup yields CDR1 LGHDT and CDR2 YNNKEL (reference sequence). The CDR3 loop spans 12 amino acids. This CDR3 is CASSQDRGVPHF. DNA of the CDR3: TGTGCCAGCAGCCAAGATAGGGGTGTTCCCCACTTT.

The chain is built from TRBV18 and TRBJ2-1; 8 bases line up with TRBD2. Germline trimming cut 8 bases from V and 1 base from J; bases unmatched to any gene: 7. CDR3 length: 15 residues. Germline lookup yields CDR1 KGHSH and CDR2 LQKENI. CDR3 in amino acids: CASRKAGVSYNEQFF. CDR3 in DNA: TGTGCCAGCCGGAAAGCGGGAGTTTCCTACAATGAGCAGTTCTTC.

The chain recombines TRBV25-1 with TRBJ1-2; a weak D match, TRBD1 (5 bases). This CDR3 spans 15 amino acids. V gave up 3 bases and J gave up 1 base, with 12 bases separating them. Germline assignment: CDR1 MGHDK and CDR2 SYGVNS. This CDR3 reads CASSDGGTLNYGYTF. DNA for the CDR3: TGTGCCAGCAGTGACGGAGGGACGCTTAACTATGGCTACACCTTC.

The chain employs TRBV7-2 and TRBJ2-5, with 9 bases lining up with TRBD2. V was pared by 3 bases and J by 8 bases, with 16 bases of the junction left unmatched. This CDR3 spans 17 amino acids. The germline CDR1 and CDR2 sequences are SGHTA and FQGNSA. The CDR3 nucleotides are TGTGCCAGCAGCTTCCCGGGACTAGCCGGATCATCGAATACCCAGTACTTC. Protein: CASSFPGLAGSSNTQYF.

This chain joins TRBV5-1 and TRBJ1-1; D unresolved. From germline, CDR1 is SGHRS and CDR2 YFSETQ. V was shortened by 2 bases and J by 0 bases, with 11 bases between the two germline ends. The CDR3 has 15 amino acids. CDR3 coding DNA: TGCGCCAGCAGCTTTTTAACCGACATGAACACTGAAGCTTTCTTT. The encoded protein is CASSFLTDMNTEAFF.

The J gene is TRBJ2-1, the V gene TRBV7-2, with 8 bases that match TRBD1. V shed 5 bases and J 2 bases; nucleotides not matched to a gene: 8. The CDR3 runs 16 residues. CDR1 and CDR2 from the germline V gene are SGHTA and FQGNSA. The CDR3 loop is CASSRIQGGPYNEQFF. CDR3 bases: TGTGCCAGCAGCAGAATACAGGGGGGCCCCTACAATGAGCAGTTCTTC.

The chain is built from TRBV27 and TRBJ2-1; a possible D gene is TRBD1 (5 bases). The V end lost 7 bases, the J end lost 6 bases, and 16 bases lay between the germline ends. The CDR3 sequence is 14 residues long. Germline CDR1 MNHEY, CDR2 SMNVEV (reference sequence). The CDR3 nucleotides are TGTGCCAGCACTAAACTGGGGCACCTCAATGAGCAGTTCTTC. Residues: CASTKLGHLNEQFF.

The CDR3 loop is CASSLVPGLAETQYF. CDR3 in DNA: TGTGCCAGCAGCTTAGTCCCAGGGCTTGCGGAGACCCAGTACTTC. This sequence joins TRBV7-8 and TRBJ2-5; D may be TRBD1 (5 bases). V was trimmed by 1 base and J by 5 bases, leaving 14 bases between them. CDR3 size: 15 residues. Germline V gives CDR1 SGHVS, CDR2 FQNEAQ.

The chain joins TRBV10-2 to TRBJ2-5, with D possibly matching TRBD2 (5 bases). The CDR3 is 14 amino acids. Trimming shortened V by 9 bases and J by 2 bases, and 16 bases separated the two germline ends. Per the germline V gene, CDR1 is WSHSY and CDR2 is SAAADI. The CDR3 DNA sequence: TGCGCCAGTTCGGCTGGAGCGGCTCAAGAGACCCAGTACTTC. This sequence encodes CASSAGAAQETQYF.

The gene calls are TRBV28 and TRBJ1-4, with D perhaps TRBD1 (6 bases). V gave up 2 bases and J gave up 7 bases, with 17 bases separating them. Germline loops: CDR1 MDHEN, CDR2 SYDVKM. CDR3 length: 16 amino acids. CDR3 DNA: TGTGCCAGCAGTTTAACCGGGACACTCTGGAGTGAAAAACTGTTTTTT. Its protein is CASSLTGTLWSEKLFF.

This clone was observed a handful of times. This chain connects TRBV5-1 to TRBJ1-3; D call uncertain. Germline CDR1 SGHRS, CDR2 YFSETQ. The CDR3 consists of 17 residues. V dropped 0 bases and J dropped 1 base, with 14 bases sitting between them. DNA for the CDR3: TGCGCCAGCAGCTTGGTACAGTCTGGATTTTCTGGAAACACCATATATTTT. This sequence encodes CASSLVQSGFSGNTIYF.

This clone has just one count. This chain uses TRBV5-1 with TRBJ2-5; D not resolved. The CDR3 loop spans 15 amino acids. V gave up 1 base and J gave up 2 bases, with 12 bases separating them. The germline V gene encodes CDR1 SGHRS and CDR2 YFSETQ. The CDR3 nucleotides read TGCGCCAGCAGCTTGCGGTCTACAGTTCAAGAGACCCAGTACTTC. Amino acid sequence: CASSLRSTVQETQYF. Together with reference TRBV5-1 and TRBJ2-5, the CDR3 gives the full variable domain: KAGVTQTPRYLIKTRGQQVTLSCSPISGHRSVSWYQQTPGQGLQFLFEYFSETQRNKGNFPGRFSGRQFSNSRSEMNVSTLELGDSALYLCASSLRSTVQETQYFGPGTRLLVL.

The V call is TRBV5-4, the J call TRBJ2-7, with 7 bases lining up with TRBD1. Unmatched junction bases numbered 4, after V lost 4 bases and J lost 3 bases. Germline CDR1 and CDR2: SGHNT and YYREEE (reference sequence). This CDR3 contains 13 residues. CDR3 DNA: TGTGCCAGCAGCCGAGACAGGGTCTACGAGCAGTACTTC. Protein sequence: CASSRDRVYEQYF. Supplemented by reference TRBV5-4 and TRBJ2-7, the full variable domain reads ETGVTQSPTHLIKTRGQQVTLRCSSQSGHNTVSWYQQALGQGPQFIFQYYREEENGRGNFPPRFSGLQFPNYSSELNVNALELDDSALYLCASSRDRVYEQYFGPGTRLTVT.

Here the CDR3 DNA reads TGCGCCAGCAGCCAAGAAACCGGGGGACTAGCGGACAATGAGCAGTTCTTC. It yields the protein CASSQETGGLADNEQFF. The rearrangement links TRBV4-3 to TRBJ2-1, with TRBD2 matching 11 bases. Germline loops: CDR1 LGHNA, CDR2 YSLEER. The CDR3 totals 17 residues. Trimming at V came to 0 bases and at J to 5 bases, leaving 6 bases not matched to a gene.

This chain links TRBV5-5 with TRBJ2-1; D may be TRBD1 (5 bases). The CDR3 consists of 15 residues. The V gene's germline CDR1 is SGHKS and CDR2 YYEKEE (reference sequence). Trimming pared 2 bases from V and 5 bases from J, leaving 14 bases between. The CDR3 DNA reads TGTGCCAGCAGCTTTGGTGACTTAGGGGACAATGAGCAGTTCTTC. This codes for CASSFGDLGDNEQFF.

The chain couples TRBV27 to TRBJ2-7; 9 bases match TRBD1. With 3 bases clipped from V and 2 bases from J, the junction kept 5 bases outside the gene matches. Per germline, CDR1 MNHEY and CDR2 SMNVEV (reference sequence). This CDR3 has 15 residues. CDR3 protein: CASSFGTGQTYEQYF. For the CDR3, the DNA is TGTGCCAGCAGTTTTGGGACAGGGCAAACCTACGAGCAGTACTTC.

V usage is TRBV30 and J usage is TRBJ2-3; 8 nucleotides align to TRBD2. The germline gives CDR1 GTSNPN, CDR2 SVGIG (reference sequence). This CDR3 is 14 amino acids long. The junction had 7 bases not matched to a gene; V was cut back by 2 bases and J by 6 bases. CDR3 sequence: CAWSTGLASDTQYF. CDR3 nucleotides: TGTGCCTGGAGTACCGGACTAGCATCTGATACGCAGTATTTT.